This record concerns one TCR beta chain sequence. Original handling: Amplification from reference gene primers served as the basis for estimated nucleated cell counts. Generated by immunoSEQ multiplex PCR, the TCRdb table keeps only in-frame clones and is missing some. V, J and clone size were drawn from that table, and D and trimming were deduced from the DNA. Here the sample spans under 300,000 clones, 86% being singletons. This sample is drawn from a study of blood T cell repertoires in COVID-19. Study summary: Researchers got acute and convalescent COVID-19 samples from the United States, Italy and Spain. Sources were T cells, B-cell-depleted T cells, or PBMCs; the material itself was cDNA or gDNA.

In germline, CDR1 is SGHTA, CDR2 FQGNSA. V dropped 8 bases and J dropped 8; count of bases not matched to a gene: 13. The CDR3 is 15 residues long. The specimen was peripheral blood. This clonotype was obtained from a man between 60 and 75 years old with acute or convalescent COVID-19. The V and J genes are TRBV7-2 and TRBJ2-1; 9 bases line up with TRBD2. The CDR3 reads CASPRGASGIDEQFF. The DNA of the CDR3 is TGTGCCAGCCCCAGGGGTGCTAGCGGGATCGATGAGCAGTTCTTC.